This TCR beta chain was documented in a study of regulatory T cells in long-lasting Graves disease. Time point defined: newly diagnosed GD, antithyroid drugs for less than 3 months. The TCR library was prepared using RNA isolated from PBMCs. Per the germline V gene, CDR1 is SEHNR and CDR2 is FQNEAQ (reference sequence). V shed 4 bases and J 7 bases; nucleotides not matched to a gene: 10. The CDR3 has 16 residues. HTBI primers from iRepertoire and Arm-PCR of CDR3 regions yielded the TCR beta libraries. TCRdb independently ran MiXCR on the multiplex PCR reads; one entry per CDR3 protein. Of roughly 400,000 distinct CDR3 sequences listed, approximately 16% are singletons. This clonotype was seen many times. The sample also formed part of further work on T cells in Graves' hyperthyroidism and ophthalmopathy.

This sequence originates from a woman aged 18-29 years with Graves disease. The specimen comprised peripheral blood mononuclear cells (PBMCs), sampled at new diagnosis, from a patient treated with antithyroid drugs. This chain connects TRBV7-9 to TRBJ2-1, with 10 bases lining up with TRBD1. The CDR3 loop is CASSWTGTGVMNEQFF. CDR3 nucleotides: TGTGCCAGCAGCTGGACCGGGACAGGGGTTATGAATGAGCAGTTCTTC.